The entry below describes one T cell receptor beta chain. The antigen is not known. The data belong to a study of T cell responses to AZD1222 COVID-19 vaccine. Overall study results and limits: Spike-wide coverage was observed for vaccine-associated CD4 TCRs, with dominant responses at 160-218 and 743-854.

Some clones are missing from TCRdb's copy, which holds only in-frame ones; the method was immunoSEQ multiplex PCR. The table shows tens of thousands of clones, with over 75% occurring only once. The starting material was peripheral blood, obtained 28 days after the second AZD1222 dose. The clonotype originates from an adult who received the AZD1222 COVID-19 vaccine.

In nucleotides, the CDR3 is TGCGCCAGCAGCCAAGATACCGGTCTTAGGCGGGTCTCTGGAAACACCATATATTTT. Amino acids: CASSQDTGLRRVSGNTIYF. The rearrangement links TRBV4-1 to TRBJ1-3; D is unclear. The CDR3 extends over 19 amino acids. V lost 0 bases to trimming and J lost 0 bases, with 18 bases between them. Germline V lookup: CDR1 MGHRA, CDR2 YSYEKL.